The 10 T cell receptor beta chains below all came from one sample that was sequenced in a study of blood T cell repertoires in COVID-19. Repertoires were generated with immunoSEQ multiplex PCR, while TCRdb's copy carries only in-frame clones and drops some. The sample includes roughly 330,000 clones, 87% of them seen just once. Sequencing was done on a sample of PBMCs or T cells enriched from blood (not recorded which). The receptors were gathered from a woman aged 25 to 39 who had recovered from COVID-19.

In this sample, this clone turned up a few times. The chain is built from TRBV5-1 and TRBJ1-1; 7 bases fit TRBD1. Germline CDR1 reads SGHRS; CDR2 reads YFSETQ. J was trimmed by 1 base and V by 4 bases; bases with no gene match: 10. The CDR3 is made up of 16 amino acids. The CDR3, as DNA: TGCGCCAGCAGCCTACCGACGGGACAGCCGAACACTGAAGCTTTCTTT. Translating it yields CASSLPTGQPNTEAFF.

The CDR3 nucleotides read TGTGCCAGCAGGACAGGACAGGGGGGCCAAACCGAGGCTTTCTTT. Translated, it gives CASRTGQGGQTEAFF. The chain combines TRBV6-6 with TRBJ1-1, with 10 bases aligning to TRBD1. The CDR3 length is 15 residues. The ends lost 6 bases at V and 11 bases at J; junction bases unmatched: 15. CDR1 is MNHNY and CDR2 is SVGAGI in the germline V gene (reference sequence).

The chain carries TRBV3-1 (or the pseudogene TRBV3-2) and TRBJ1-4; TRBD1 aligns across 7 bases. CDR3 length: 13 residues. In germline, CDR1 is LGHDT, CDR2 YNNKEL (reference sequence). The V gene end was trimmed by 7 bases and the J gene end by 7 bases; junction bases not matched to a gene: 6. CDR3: CASKRQGTEKLFF. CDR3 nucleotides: TGTGCCAGCAAGCGACAGGGCACTGAAAAACTGTTTTTT.

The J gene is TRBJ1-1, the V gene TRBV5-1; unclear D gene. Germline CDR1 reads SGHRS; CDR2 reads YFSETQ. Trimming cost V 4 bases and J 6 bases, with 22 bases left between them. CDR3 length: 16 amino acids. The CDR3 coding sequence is TGCGCCAGCAGCCCCATTCGACCGAACGGGGTCCCTGAAGCTTTCTTT. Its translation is CASSPIRPNGVPEAFF. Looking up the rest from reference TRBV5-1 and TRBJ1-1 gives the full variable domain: KAGVTQTPRYLIKTRGQQVTLSCSPISGHRSVSWYQQTPGQGLQFLFEYFSETQRNKGNFPGRFSGRQFSNSRSEMNVSTLELGDSALYLCASSPIRPNGVPEAFFGQGTRLTVV.

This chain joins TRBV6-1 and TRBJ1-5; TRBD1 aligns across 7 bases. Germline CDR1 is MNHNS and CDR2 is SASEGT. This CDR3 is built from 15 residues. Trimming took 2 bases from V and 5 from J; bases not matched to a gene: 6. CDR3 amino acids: CASSEQDRNYQPQHF. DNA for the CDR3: TGTGCCAGCAGTGAACAGGACAGGAATTATCAGCCCCAGCATTTT.

CDR3 DNA: TGTGCCAGCAGTCCTTGGGGACAGGGACACGGCTACACCTTC. Amino acids: CASSPWGQGHGYTF. V usage is TRBV6-5 and J usage is TRBJ1-2; 9 bases fit TRBD1. The CDR3 length is 14 residues. CDR1 and CDR2 from the germline V gene are MNHEY and SVGAGI. Trimming took 5 bases from V and 8 from J; bases not matched to a gene: 9.

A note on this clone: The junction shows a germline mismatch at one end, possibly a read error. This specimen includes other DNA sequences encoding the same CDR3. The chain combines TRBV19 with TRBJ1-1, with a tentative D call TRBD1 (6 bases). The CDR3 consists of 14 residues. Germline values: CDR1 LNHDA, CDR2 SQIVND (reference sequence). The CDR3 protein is CASSLQGAFPEAFF. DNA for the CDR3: TGTGCCAGTAGCTTACAGGGTGCGTTCCCTGAAGCCTTCTTT.

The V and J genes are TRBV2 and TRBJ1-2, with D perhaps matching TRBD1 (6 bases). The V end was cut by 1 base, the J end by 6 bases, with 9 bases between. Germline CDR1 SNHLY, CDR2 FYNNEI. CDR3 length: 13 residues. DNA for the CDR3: TGTGCCAGCAGTGAAGTCAGGGGCCATGGCTACACCTTC. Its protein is CASSEVRGHGYTF.

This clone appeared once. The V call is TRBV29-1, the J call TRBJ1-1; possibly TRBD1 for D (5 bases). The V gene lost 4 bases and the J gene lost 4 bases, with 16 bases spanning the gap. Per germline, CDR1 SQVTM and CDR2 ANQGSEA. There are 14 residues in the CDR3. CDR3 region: CSVVGRASGTEAFF. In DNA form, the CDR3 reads TGCAGCGTTGTAGGCAGGGCAAGTGGCACTGAAGCTTTCTTT.

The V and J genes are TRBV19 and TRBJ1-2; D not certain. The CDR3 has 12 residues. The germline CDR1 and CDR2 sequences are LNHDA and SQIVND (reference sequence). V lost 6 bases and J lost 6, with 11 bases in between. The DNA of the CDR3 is TGTGCCAGTAGGATCGGGGTTGATGGCTACACCTTC. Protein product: CASRIGVDGYTF.